This T cell receptor (beta chain) is from a study of cytomegalovirus exposure and HLA in healthy donors. Study outcomes and limitations: Three CMV-associated chains were confirmed in vitro to be specific for CMV antigens. Using the classifier, cytomegalovirus status was reportedly diagnosed with high specificity and sensitivity. In a later analysis, TCR beta V- and J-gene trimming was associated with a missense DCLRE1C variant.

In regard to this clone: Its antigen is unidentified.

This CDR3 has 12 amino acids. Germline V gene sequence: CDR1 MNHNS, CDR2 SASEGT. J gave up 10 bases and V 4 bases, and 3 bases lay outside the gene matches. Use of 60 Vbeta and 13 Jbeta primers characterized the PCR. Clones were read by immunoSEQ multiplex PCR, and TCRdb kept only the in-frame ones, dropping some. The sample comprises about 170,000 clones, around 82% of which are singletons, and about 1.6% rests with the top ten. Sequenced material: PBMCs. This TCR was recovered from a male donor in good health and CMV-seronegative. The genes are TRBV6-1 and TRBJ2-4; 8 bases line up with TRBD1. CDR3 sequence reads: CASSVWTGIQYF. CDR3 bases: TGTGCCAGCAGTGTATGGACAGGGATTCAGTACTTC.